Below, 7 T cell receptor beta chains from the same sample are listed, as sequenced in a study of blood T cell repertoires in COVID-19. The method was immunoSEQ multiplex PCR; TCRdb's version includes in-frame clones alone and lacks a portion of them. This sample has 180,000 or so clones, with approximately 80% found just once. Material: peripheral blood. The receptors derive from a woman aged 45-59 years with active or convalescent COVID-19.

The V gene is TRBV6-6, the J gene TRBJ1-1; perhaps TRBD1 as D (6 bases). Germline values: CDR1 MNHNY, CDR2 SVGAGI (reference sequence). There are 16 residues in the CDR3. V lost 4 bases, J lost 4 bases, and 19 bases lay in between. The CDR3 DNA is TGTGCCAGCAGTTTCCCAGGGGCAGGGTTGGCCACTGAAGCTTTCTTT. This gives the protein CASSFPGAGLATEAFF.

The chain has TRBV30 and TRBJ2-7, with 7 bases lining up with TRBD1. Trimming cost V 2 bases and J 3 bases; bases outside gene matches: 4. CDR3 length equals 13 residues. Germline lookup yields CDR1 GTSNPN and CDR2 SVGIG (reference sequence). In DNA form, the CDR3 reads TGTGCCTGGAGTAGACAGGGATACTACGAGCAGTACTTC. Translating it yields CAWSRQGYYEQYF.

V and J are TRBV19 and TRBJ1-1; TRBD1 matches 8 bases. After removal of 5 bases from V and 7 bases from J, the junction contained 6 bases not matched to a gene. The germline V gene has CDR1 LNHDA and CDR2 SQIVND (reference sequence). CDR3 length: 13 amino acids. The CDR3 spells CASSDRGRFEAFF. The CDR3 DNA follows: TGTGCCAGTAGTGACAGGGGTAGGTTTGAAGCTTTCTTT. Full variable domain (remainder filled in from reference TRBV19 and TRBJ1-1): DGGITQSPKYLFRKEGQNVTLSCEQNLNHDAMYWYRQDPGQGLRLIYYSQIVNDFQKGDIAEGYSVSREKKESFPLTVTSAQKNPTAFYLCASSDRGRFEAFFGQGTRLTVV.

The chain combines TRBV3-1 (or the pseudogene TRBV3-2) with TRBJ2-1, with no clear D. The germline V gene encodes CDR1 LGHDT and CDR2 YNNKEL (reference sequence). The V end was cut by 2 bases, the J end by 7 bases, with 6 bases between. CDR3 length: 12 residues. CDR3 protein: CASSQLRNEQFF. In DNA, the CDR3 is TGTGCCAGCAGCCAACTACGGAATGAGCAGTTCTTC.

This clone was counted only a few times. The rearrangement joins TRBV6-5 to TRBJ1-2, with 8 bases matching TRBD1. Germline CDR1 reads MNHEY; CDR2 reads SVGAGI. Trimming took 6 bases from V and 4 from J; bases not matched to a gene: 7. The length of the CDR3 is 14 residues. Written as DNA, the CDR3 is TGTGCCAGCAGCACCATCGACAGGGGCTATGGCTACACCTTC. Translated: CASSTIDRGYGYTF.

The CDR3 protein is CASSQGRGYTQYF. In DNA form, the CDR3 reads TGTGCCAGCAGCCAAGGACGCGGTTATACGCAGTATTTT. The chain uses TRBV4-2 and TRBJ2-3; D not certain. Germline CDR1 and CDR2: LGHNA and YNFKEQ. Deletions cut 1 base from V and 7 bases from J, with 9 bases between. The CDR3 contains 13 residues.

V usage is TRBV28 and J usage is TRBJ1-3; a weak D match, TRBD1 (6 bases). Germline V gene sequence: CDR1 MDHEN, CDR2 SYDVKM. The length of the CDR3 is 15 residues. Trimming took off 6 bases at V and 7 bases at J, with 19 bases between the two ends. DNA of the CDR3: TGTGCCAGCAGGCCACAGGGCCCGTCCGGGAACACCATATATTTT. Its protein product is CASRPQGPSGNTIYF.